The 12 T cell receptor beta chains in this list originate from one sample, sequenced in a study of T cell responses to AZD1222 COVID-19 vaccine. Some clones are missing from TCRdb's copy, which holds only in-frame ones; the method was immunoSEQ multiplex PCR. The sample holds fewer than 200,000 clones, 92% seen once. The material sequenced was peripheral blood, taken on day 0 of AZD1222 vaccination. Receptors originate from an adult in good health.

The chain employs TRBV10-3 and TRBJ2-7; D is possibly TRBD2 (6 bases). The CDR3 contains 13 residues. Germline V gives CDR1 ENHRY, CDR2 SYGVKD. V lost 8 bases to trimming and J lost 2 bases, with 13 bases between them. In DNA form, the CDR3 reads TGTGCCATCGGACCGTTAGCGGCCTACGAGCAGTACTTC. As protein: CAIGPLAAYEQYF.

In this sample, this clone turned up once. The V call is TRBV6-1, the J call TRBJ1-2; no firm D call. Trimming took 2 bases from V and 4 from J, leaving 11 bases between them. There are 14 residues in the CDR3. Germline CDR1 is MNHNS and CDR2 is SASEGT. In DNA form, the CDR3 reads TGTGCCAGCAGTGAAAAGGGCGGTTTCTATGGCTACACCTTC. Protein sequence: CASSEKGGFYGYTF.

CDR3 sequence: CAIIGNTEAFF. DNA of the CDR3: TGTGCCATAATAGGGAACACTGAAGCTTTCTTT. The chain carries TRBV28 and TRBJ1-1; D not certain. CDR1 is MDHEN and CDR2 is SYDVKM in the germline V gene. The CDR3 loop spans 11 amino acids. V lost 10 bases and J 1 base, leaving 7 bases between the germline ends. The full variable domain, in which reference TRBV28 and TRBJ1-1 provide the parts outside the CDR3, is DVKVTQSSRYLVKRTGEKVFLECVQDMDHENMFWYRQDPGLGLRLIYFSYDVKMKEKGDIPEGYSVSREKKERFSLILESASTNQTSMYLCAIIGNTEAFFGQGTRLTVV.

The V call is TRBV18, the J call TRBJ2-2; 7 positions match TRBD1. This CDR3 spans 16 amino acids. With 3 bases clipped from V and 6 bases from J, the junction kept 10 bases outside the gene matches. Germline-derived CDR1 and CDR2 are KGHSH and LQKENI. The CDR3 loop reads CASSPLQGGRAGELFF. The CDR3 DNA follows: TGTGCCAGCTCACCTCTACAAGGGGGCCGCGCCGGGGAGCTGTTTTTT. The entire variable domain, with the rest obtained from reference TRBV18 and TRBJ2-2, is as follows: NAGVMQNPRHLVRRRGQEARLRCSPMKGHSHVYWYRQLPEEGLKFMVYLQKENIIDESGMPKERFSAEFPKEGPSILRIQQVVRGDSAAYFCASSPLQGGRAGELFFGEGSRLTVL.

The chain combines TRBV3-1 (or the pseudogene TRBV3-2) with TRBJ2-7, with D uncertain. Germline-derived CDR1 and CDR2 are LGHDT and YNNKEL (reference sequence). The CDR3 runs 12 residues. V gave up 5 bases and J gave up 3 bases, with 8 bases separating them. DNA for the CDR3: TGTGCCAGCAGCGTCTATGGCTACGAGCAGTACTTC. Amino acid sequence: CASSVYGYEQYF.

The CDR3 region is CASSQVQGQRNYGYTF. CDR3 nucleotides: TGCGCCAGCAGCCAGGTACAAGGACAGCGAAACTATGGCTACACCTTC. V gene TRBV4-1 combines with J gene TRBJ1-2; D is perhaps TRBD1 (6 bases). The germline V gene encodes CDR1 MGHRA and CDR2 YSYEKL. The CDR3 loop spans 16 amino acids. V was clipped by 3 bases and J by 2 bases, with 16 bases between them.

The rearrangement joins TRBV18 to TRBJ2-3, with 9 bases fitting TRBD1. V was pared by 5 bases and J by 4 bases, with 10 bases of the junction left unmatched. The CDR3 has 16 residues. Per the germline V gene, CDR1 is KGHSH and CDR2 is LQKENI. The CDR3 DNA reads TGTGCCAGCTCAAAACCGGACAGGGGTGACCCAGATACGCAGTATTTT. Its translation is CASSKPDRGDPDTQYF.

The V gene is TRBV11-3, the J gene TRBJ1-6; no definite D call. The V end lost 1 base, the J end lost 10 bases, and 5 bases lay between the germline ends. Per germline, CDR1 SGHNT and CDR2 YENEEA. The CDR3 covers 12 residues. CDR3 DNA sequence: TGTGCCAGCAGCTTAGGTGGCTCACCCCTCCACTTT. Amino acid sequence: CASSLGGSPLHF.

This clone was seen more than once but under ten times. This chain uses TRBV6-4 with TRBJ2-3, with D perhaps assigned TRBD1 or TRBD2 (5 bases each). Germline V lookup: CDR1 MRHNA, CDR2 SNTAGT. Trimming removed 5 bases from V and 3 bases from J, with 9 bases in between. The CDR3 sequence is 13 residues long. CDR3 in amino acids: CASSPGTTDTQYF. CDR3 in DNA: TGTGCCAGCAGTCCGGGGACGACAGATACGCAGTATTTT.

The V and J genes are TRBV5-5 and TRBJ2-3; D gene uncertain. Germline-derived CDR1 and CDR2 are SGHKS and YYEKEE (reference sequence). This CDR3 spans 14 amino acids. V dropped 4 bases and J dropped 3 bases, with 12 bases sitting between them. CDR3 residues: CASSRAKETDTQYF. The CDR3 DNA sequence: TGTGCCAGCAGCCGGGCTAAGGAGACAGATACGCAGTATTTT.

The J gene is TRBJ2-7, the V gene TRBV6-5; tentatively, D is TRBD1 or TRBD2 (5 bases each). The CDR3 consists of 16 residues. V was pared by 0 bases and J by 1 base, with 13 bases between. CDR1 is MNHEY, CDR2 SVGAGI, per germline. CDR3 sequence reads: CASSYSLVGDSYEQYF. The CDR3 DNA follows: TGTGCCAGCAGTTACTCTCTGGTGGGGGATTCCTACGAGCAGTACTTC.

J is TRBJ2-1 and V is TRBV18; no definite D call. Germline-derived CDR1 and CDR2 are KGHSH and LQKENI. CDR3 length: 13 amino acids. Deletions cut 3 bases from V and 7 bases from J, with 10 bases between. CDR3 sequence reads: CASSPDLGNEQFF. The CDR3 bases are TGTGCCAGCTCACCTGACTTGGGAAATGAGCAGTTCTTC.